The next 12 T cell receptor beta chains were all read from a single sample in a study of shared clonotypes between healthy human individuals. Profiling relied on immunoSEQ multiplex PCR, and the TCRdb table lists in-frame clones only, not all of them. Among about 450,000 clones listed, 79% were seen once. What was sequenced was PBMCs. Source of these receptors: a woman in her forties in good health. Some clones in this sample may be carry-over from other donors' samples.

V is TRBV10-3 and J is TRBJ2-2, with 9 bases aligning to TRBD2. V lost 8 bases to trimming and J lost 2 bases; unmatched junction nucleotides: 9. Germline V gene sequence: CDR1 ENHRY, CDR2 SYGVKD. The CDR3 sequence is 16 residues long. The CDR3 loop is CAIGGGGLANTGELFF. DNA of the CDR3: TGTGCCATCGGAGGGGGGGGACTAGCCAACACCGGGGAGCTGTTTTTT.

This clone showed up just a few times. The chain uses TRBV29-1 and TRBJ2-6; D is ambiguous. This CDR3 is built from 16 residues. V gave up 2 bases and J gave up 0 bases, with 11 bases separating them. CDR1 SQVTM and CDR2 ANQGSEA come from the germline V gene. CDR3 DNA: TGCAGCGTTGAAAAGGCCTTAACCTCTGGGGCCAACGTCCTGACTTTC. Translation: CSVEKALTSGANVLTF.

The CDR3 sequence is CASSLTGVGRYEQYF. CDR3 DNA: TGTGCCAGCAGCTTAACGGGAGTAGGCCGCTACGAGCAGTACTTC. The chain is built from TRBV7-3 and TRBJ2-7, with a possible D match to TRBD2 (5 bases). Trimming took 0 bases from V and 3 from J, leaving 12 bases between them. CDR1 and CDR2 (germline): SGHTA, FQGTGA. The length of the CDR3 is 15 residues. The whole variable domain, remainder taken from reference TRBV7-3 and TRBJ2-7, is GAGVSQTPSNKVTEKGKYVELRCDPISGHTALYWYRQSLGQGPEFLIYFQGTGAADDSGLPNDRFFAVRPEGSVSTLKIQRTERGDSAVYLCASSLTGVGRYEQYFGPGTRLTVT.

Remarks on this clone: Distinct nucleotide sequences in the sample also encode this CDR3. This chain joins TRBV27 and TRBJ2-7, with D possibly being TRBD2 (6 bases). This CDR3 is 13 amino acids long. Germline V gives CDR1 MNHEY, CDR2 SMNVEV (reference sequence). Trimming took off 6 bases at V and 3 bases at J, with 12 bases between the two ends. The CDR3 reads CASSLVGGYEQYF. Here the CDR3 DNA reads TGTGCCAGCAGCCTTGTGGGGGGCTACGAGCAGTACTTC.

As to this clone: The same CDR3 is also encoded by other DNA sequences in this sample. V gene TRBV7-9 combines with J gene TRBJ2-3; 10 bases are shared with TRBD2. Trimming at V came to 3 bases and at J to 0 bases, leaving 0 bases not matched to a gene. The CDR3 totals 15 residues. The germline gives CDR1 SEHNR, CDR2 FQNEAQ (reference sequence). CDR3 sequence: CASSLTSGSTDTQYF. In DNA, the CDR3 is TGTGCCAGCAGCTTGACTAGCGGGAGCACAGATACGCAGTATTTT.

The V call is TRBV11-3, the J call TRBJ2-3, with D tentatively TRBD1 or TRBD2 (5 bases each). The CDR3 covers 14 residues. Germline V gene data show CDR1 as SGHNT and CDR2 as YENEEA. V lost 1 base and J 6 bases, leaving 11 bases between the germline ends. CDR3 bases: TGTGCCAGCAGCTTAGGAGGGACCGCCGATACGCAGTATTTT. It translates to CASSLGGTADTQYF.

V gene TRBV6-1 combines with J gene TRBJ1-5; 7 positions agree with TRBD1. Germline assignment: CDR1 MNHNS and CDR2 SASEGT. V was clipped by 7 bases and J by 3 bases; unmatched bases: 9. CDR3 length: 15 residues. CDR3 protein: CASTLEGALNQPQHF. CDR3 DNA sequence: TGTGCCAGCACCCTTGAGGGGGCCCTCAATCAGCCCCAGCATTTT.

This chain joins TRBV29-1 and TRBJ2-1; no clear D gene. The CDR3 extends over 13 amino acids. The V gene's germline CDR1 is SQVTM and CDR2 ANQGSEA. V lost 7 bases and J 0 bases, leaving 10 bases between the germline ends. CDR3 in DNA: TGCAGCGCCGATTCTAGCTCCTACAATGAGCAGTTCTTC. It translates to CSADSSSYNEQFF.

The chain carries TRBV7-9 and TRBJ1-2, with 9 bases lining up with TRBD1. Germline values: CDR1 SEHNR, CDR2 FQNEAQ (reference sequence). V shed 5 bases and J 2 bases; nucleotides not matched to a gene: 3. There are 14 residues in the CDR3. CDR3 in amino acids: CASSPTGGNYGYTF. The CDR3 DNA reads TGTGCCAGCAGCCCCACAGGGGGCAACTATGGCTACACCTTC.

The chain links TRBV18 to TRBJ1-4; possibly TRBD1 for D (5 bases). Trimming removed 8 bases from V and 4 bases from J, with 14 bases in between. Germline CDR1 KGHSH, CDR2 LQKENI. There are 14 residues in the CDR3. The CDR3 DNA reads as TGTGCCAGCGCAGACCGGGGCCTTAATGAAAAACTGTTTTTT. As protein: CASADRGLNEKLFF.

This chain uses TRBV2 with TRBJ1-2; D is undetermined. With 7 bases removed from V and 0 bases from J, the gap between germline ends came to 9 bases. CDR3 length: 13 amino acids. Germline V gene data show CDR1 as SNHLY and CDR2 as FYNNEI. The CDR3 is CASIQQSNYGYTF. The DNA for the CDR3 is TGTGCCAGCATCCAACAGTCTAACTATGGCTACACCTTC.

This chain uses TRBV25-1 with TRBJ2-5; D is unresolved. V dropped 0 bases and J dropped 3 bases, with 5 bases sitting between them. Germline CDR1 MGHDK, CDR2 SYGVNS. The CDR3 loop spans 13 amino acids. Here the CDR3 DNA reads TGTGCCAGCAGTGAATATGGAGAAGAGACCCAGTACTTC. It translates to CASSEYGEETQYF.